The clone carrying this T cell receptor (beta chain) came up many times. V lost 4 bases, J lost 5 bases, and 8 bases stayed unmatched. This CDR3 is 15 amino acids long. CDR1 is SGDLS and CDR2 is YYNGEE in the germline V gene. MiXCR, applied by TCRdb to the 5' RACE reads, yields one record per CDR3 protein. The table lists about 15,000 distinct CDR3 sequences, under 3.5% of them singletons. This entry belongs to a study of CD8 T cells in ankylosing spondylitis. This clonotype originated in a male donor with ankylosing spondylitis or in good health (not recorded which). The rearrangement uses TRBV9 and TRBJ2-1; 8 bases align to TRBD2. Sequenced: blood, either unsorted or a sorted T cell fraction (not recorded which). The CDR3 region is CASSLRLARDNEQFF. In DNA form, the CDR3 reads TGTGCCAGCAGCCTCCGACTAGCGCGGGACAATGAGCAGTTCTTC.